A single sample is the source of the 30 T cell receptor beta chains below, sequenced in a study of tumor-infiltrating lymphocytes in primary liver carcinoma. DNA and RNA were both co-extracted from approximately 20-30 mg of bulk tissue that had not been sorted. A primer in the constant region served to generate TCR beta cDNA from 450 to 650 ng of total RNA. Investigators got TCR beta libraries out of three nested multiplex PCR rounds, done with slightly modified ARM-PCR. The opening two PCR rounds, around 9 cycles each, paired TRBV1-TRBV30 forward primers with a C-beta reverse primer. Via MiXCR, TCRdb re-called the multiplex PCR reads, giving one row per CDR3 protein. The table shows 75,000 to 80,000 distinct CDR3 sequences, with about 75% occurring only once. The sequencing sample was made of tumor-adjacent normal liver tissue. The receptors come from a man aged 35 to 55 with primary liver carcinoma and hepatitis B virus infection.

V and J are TRBV28 and TRBJ2-1; 9 nucleotides align to TRBD1. Germline values: CDR1 MDHEN, CDR2 SYDVKM. After removal of 2 bases from V and 8 bases from J, the junction contained 7 bases not matched to a gene. This CDR3 spans 15 amino acids. CDR3 nucleotide sequence: TGTGCCAGCAGTTTACCTTGGACAGGGGTCGATGAGCAGTTCTTC. Translating it yields CASSLPWTGVDEQFF.

As regards this clonotype: This likely comes from a read error, as the CDR3 has no conserved phenylalanine or tryptophan at its end. The rearrangement joins TRBV5-4 to TRBJ2-1; 9 bases fit TRBD2. This CDR3 region has 16 residues. Germline V CDR1 and CDR2: SGHNT, YYREEE (reference sequence). Here the CDR3 reads CASSLGLAVKSNGQFL. CDR3 coding DNA: TGTGCCAGCAGCTTGGGACTAGCGGTAAAGAGCAATGGGCAGTTCTTA.

This clonotype turned up a few times. It may be a read error: a sequence one base away is much more abundant. The rearrangement links TRBV10-3 to TRBJ1-6, with 7 bases aligning to TRBD1. The V and J ends lost 6 bases and 8 bases, in that order; junction bases with no gene match: 4. Germline CDR1 reads ENHRY; CDR2 reads SYGVKD. CDR3 length: 13 residues. CDR3 residues: CAIRGTVDSPLHF. CDR3 coding DNA: TGTGCCATCAGAGGGACAGTGGATTCACCCCTCCACTTT.

With regard to this clonotype: A read error may account for a junction end that differs from germline. The CDR3 DNA reads TGTGCCAGCAGCCGGGGTGGACAGGGGAACACTGATGCTTTCTTT. Amino acid sequence: CASSRGGQGNTDAFF. This chain joins TRBV28 and TRBJ1-1, with TRBD1 matching 9 bases. The CDR3 spans 15 residues. The V gene's germline CDR1 is MDHEN and CDR2 SYDVKM.

Remarks on this clonotype: Germline and junction disagree at one end, which may indicate a read error. This chain joins TRBV11-2 and TRBJ2-5, with D perhaps TRBD2 (6 bases). The CDR3 has 16 amino acids. Per germline, CDR1 SGHAT and CDR2 FQNNGV. CDR3 bases: TGTGCCAGCAGATCCCGGGACTCGGCCTACCAAGAGACCCAGCACTTC. As protein: CASRSRDSAYQETQHF.

On this clonotype: This may be a read error: a much more frequent sequence differs by one nucleotide. The chain joins TRBV11-3 to TRBJ1-3, with a possible D match to TRBD1 (5 bases). Germline CDR1 reads SGHNT; CDR2 reads YENEEA. The CDR3 loop spans 14 amino acids. CDR3 in DNA: TGTGTCAGCTCGACAGTGCTATCTGGAAACACCATATATTTT. Translated, it gives CVSSTVLSGNTIYF.

This clonotype was seen at least ten times. The rearrangement uses TRBV6-6 and TRBJ2-2, with 8 bases fitting TRBD2. The CDR3 contains 20 residues. Germline CDR1 MNHNY, CDR2 SVGAGI (reference sequence). Trimming took 2 bases from V and 1 from J; bases not matched to a gene: 15. The CDR3 DNA follows: TGTGCCAGCAGTTACCTCCCTCGAGGAGCGGGAGTCAAGAACACCGGGGAGCTGTTTTTT. Amino acids: CASSYLPRGAGVKNTGELFF.

A word on this clonotype: The junction departs from germline at one end; a sequencing error may be responsible. The chain couples TRBV6-6 to TRBJ2-7, with TRBD2 matching over 12 bases. Germline CDR1 reads MNHNY; CDR2 reads SVGAGI (reference sequence). The CDR3 sequence is 18 residues long. The chain's CDR3 is CTSSYSQLAGGREGEQYF. The CDR3 nucleotides read TGTACCAGCAGTTACTCCCAACTAGCGGGAGGAAGGGAGGGCGAGCAGTACTTC.

This clonotype was observed a handful of times. In this CDR3 the conserved last residue, phenylalanine or tryptophan, is missing, so a read error is likely. The V call is TRBV11-2, the J call TRBJ2-7; no definite D call. The CDR3 covers 14 residues. The germline V gene has CDR1 SGHAT and CDR2 FQNNGV. V shed 2 bases and J shed 2 bases, with 10 bases lying between them. CDR3 sequence: CASSLTDGTYEQYL. CDR3 coding DNA: TGTGCCAGCAGCTTAACCGACGGAACCTACGAGCAGTACTTA.

This clonotype was detected only a few times. The conserved final phenylalanine or tryptophan is absent from the CDR3, which likely points to a read error. The chain uses TRBV11-2 and TRBJ2-1; D is unclear. The CDR3 totals 15 residues. The V gene's germline CDR1 is SGHAT and CDR2 FQNNGV. The CDR3 reads CAGSLDLSATLVQFL. DNA for the CDR3: TGTGCCGGCAGCTTAGATCTAAGCGCTACCCTCGTACAGTTCCTC.

This clonotype was counted ten times or more. In DNA, the CDR3 is TGCGCCAGCAGCTTCTTCACTTGGCCGCCGCAGGACAATGAGCAGTTCTTC. It encodes CASSFFTWPPQDNEQFF. The chain couples TRBV5-1 to TRBJ2-1; no definite D call. V was pared by 2 bases and J by 5 bases, with 20 bases between. The CDR3 sequence is 17 residues long. Germline V CDR1 and CDR2: SGHRS, YFSETQ.

Note on this clonotype: Germline and junction disagree at one end, which may indicate a read error. The rearrangement joins TRBV5-1 to TRBJ2-5; D is perhaps TRBD2 (5 bases). Germline V gene sequence: CDR1 SGHRS, CDR2 YFSETQ. This CDR3 region has 12 residues. CDR3 amino acids: CASSLGGETLYF. The CDR3, as DNA: TGCGCCAGCAGCTTGGGGGGAGAGACCCTGTACTTC.

Written as DNA, the CDR3 is TGCAGCGTTGTGGGGATAGGGGATAATGAAAAACTGTTTTTT. Translating gives CSVVGIGDNEKLFF. The genes are TRBV29-1 and TRBJ1-4, with a weak D call TRBD1 (5 bases). Germline CDR1 and CDR2: SQVTM and ANQGSEA. This CDR3 contains 14 residues. Between the trimmed V and J ends, which lost 4 bases and 4 bases, there was a span of 13 bases.

This chain joins TRBV28 and TRBJ2-3, with 8 bases identical to TRBD2. Germline V CDR1 and CDR2: MDHEN, SYDVKM. The CDR3 has 16 amino acids. With 6 bases clipped from V and 7 bases from J, the junction kept 15 bases outside the gene matches. Written as DNA, the CDR3 is TGTGCCAGCAGGCTAGGAACGGGAGGGGAAGGGTATACGCAGTATTTT. Its protein is CASRLGTGGEGYTQYF.

Regarding this clonotype: One end of the junction varies from germline; a read error may be responsible. The rearrangement links TRBV5-4 to TRBJ2-1; TRBD2 aligns across 10 bases. CDR1 is SGHNT and CDR2 is YYREEE in the germline V gene (reference sequence). CDR3 length equals 15 residues. The CDR3 DNA follows: TGTGCCAGTAGTCCCGGACTAGCGGACTACATTGAGCAGTTCTTC. Translated, it gives CASSPGLADYIEQFF.

A word on this clonotype: The junction does not match germline at one end; this may be a read error. V is TRBV12-3 or TRBV12-4 and J is TRBJ2-7; no clear D. The CDR3 is 13 amino acids. CDR3 nucleotides: TGTGCCAGCAGTTTCGACGTTACCTATGAGCAGTACTTC. It encodes CASSFDVTYEQYF.

This clonotype was counted at least ten times. This chain joins TRBV6-5 and TRBJ2-3; 7 bases fit TRBD2. Germline V gene data show CDR1 as MNHEY and CDR2 as SVGAGI. There are 14 residues in the CDR3. V was clipped by 7 bases and J by 7 bases; unmatched bases: 11. CDR3 sequence: CASTPNRGGHTQYF. CDR3 nucleotide sequence: TGTGCCAGCACCCCCAATAGGGGAGGGCATACGCAGTATTTT.

A note on this clonotype: One end of the junction is discordant with germline, which a read error may explain. The gene calls are TRBV13 and TRBJ2-2, with D tentatively TRBD1 or TRBD2 (5 bases each). Germline CDR1 and CDR2: PRHDT and FYEKMQ (reference sequence). The length of the CDR3 is 15 residues. CDR3 in amino acids: CASSLGQGSTGKLFF. CDR3 nucleotide sequence: TGTGCCAGCAGCTTAGGTCAGGGTAGCACCGGGAAGCTGTTTTTT.

Regarding this clonotype: One end of the junction varies from germline; a read error may be responsible. The chain employs TRBV6-5 and TRBJ1-1, with D possibly being TRBD1 (6 bases). Germline V gene sequence: CDR1 MNHEY, CDR2 SVGAGI. The CDR3 loop spans 14 amino acids. The DNA for the CDR3 is TGCGCCAGCAGATCCGGGACACTGAACACTGAAGTTTTCTTT. Translated, it gives CASRSGTLNTEVFF.

This clonotype was recorded once. J is TRBJ1-1 and V is TRBV6-2 or TRBV6-3, with 7 positions matching TRBD1. Germline loops: CDR1 MNHEY, CDR2 SVGEGT. The CDR3 is made up of 16 amino acids. With 9 bases clipped from V and 1 base from J, the junction kept 14 bases outside the gene matches. In DNA form, the CDR3 reads TGTGCCAGTAGACGAGCCGACAGGGAGGAGAACACTGAAGCTTTCTTT. This encodes CASRRADREENTEAFF.

Notes on this clonotype: Relative to the germline gene, one junction end is altered; a read error may explain this. The chain is built from TRBV11-2 and TRBJ1-1; D not resolved. The CDR3 is 13 amino acids. Looked up from germline, CDR1 is SGHAT and CDR2 is FQNNGV. In DNA form, the CDR3 reads TGTGCCAGTAACTTAGTAGATAACACTGTAGCTTTCTTT. This encodes CASNLVDNTVAFF.

In the case of this clonotype: Since a much larger clone is just one base distant, this may be a read error. The chain links TRBV29-1 to TRBJ2-1; D is tentatively TRBD1 or TRBD2 (6 bases each). V was trimmed by 6 bases and J by 6 bases, leaving 15 bases between them. The CDR3 has 13 amino acids. Germline values: CDR1 SQVTM, CDR2 ANQGSEA. The CDR3: CSVRLGGFNEQFF. In nucleotides, the CDR3 is TGCAGCGTGCGACTAGGGGGGTTCAATGAGCAGTTCTTC.

Comment on this clonotype: A junction end diverges from the germline sequence, so it may reflect a read error. This sequence joins TRBV6-5 and TRBJ2-5; D unclear. The CDR3 covers 12 residues. Germline V gives CDR1 MNHEY, CDR2 SVGAGI. The CDR3 nucleotides read TGTGCCGGCAGTTACTCCCAAGAGACCCAGTACTTC. Its translation: CAGSYSQETQYF.

Worth noting for this clonotype: A much larger clone lies a single base off, so this may be a read error. V is TRBV30 and J is TRBJ2-1, with D possibly TRBD1 on 6 matching bases. Germline V gene data show CDR1 as GTSNPN and CDR2 as SVGIG (reference sequence). The CDR3 runs to 11 residues. The CDR3 DNA reads as TGTCCCTGTACAGGGATCAATGAGCAGTTCTTC. This codes for CPCTGINEQFF.

This rearrangement joins TRBV19 to TRBJ1-1; weak D call: TRBD1 (5 bases). V was pared by 4 bases and J by 4 bases, with 16 bases between. Germline-derived CDR1 and CDR2 are LNHDA and SQIVND (reference sequence). The CDR3 length is 15 residues. The CDR3 DNA reads TGTGCCAGTAGTACCCGGGACGGCGGCTCCACTGAAGCTTTCTTT. This translates into CASSTRDGGSTEAFF.

The chain combines TRBV11-2 with TRBJ1-2; D uncertain. Germline lookup yields CDR1 SGHAT and CDR2 FQNNGV. This CDR3 has 13 residues. V lost 6 bases and J lost 3, with 11 bases in between. The chain's CDR3 is CASSLTGYYGYTF. The CDR3 DNA sequence: TGTGCCAGCAGTCTGACGGGCTACTATGGCTACACCTTC.

V is TRBV11-2 and J is TRBJ2-6, with 7 bases lining up with TRBD1. The V segment lost 6 bases and the J segment 2 bases; nucleotides outside the gene matches: 19. This CDR3 spans 20 amino acids. CDR1 and CDR2 from the germline V gene are SGHAT and FQNNGV. The CDR3, as DNA: TGTGCCAGCAGATCGGTTCCTGGACAGGAGTTCAGGACTGGGGCCAACGTCCTGACTTTC. It is translated as CASRSVPGQEFRTGANVLTF.

As regards this clonotype: An end of the junction differs from the germline gene, which may be a read error. The rearrangement uses TRBV6-5 and TRBJ2-2, with TRBD2 identical over 9 bases. Germline values: CDR1 MNHEY, CDR2 SVGAGI. The CDR3 has 16 residues. CDR3 nucleotide sequence: TGTGCCGGCAGTTCCCTTAGCGGGAGAGGGACCGGGGAGCTGTTTTTT. Amino acids: CAGSSLSGRGTGELFF.

This clonotype was counted many times. The CDR3 nucleotides are TGTGCCAGCAGTCCGACTGGACAGGGGGCGGACGAGCAGTACTTC. Translated, it gives CASSPTGQGADEQYF. The rearrangement joins TRBV28 to TRBJ2-7, with 11 bases identical to TRBD1. Germline CDR1 reads MDHEN; CDR2 reads SYDVKM. Trimming removed 5 bases from V and 5 bases from J; junction bases left unmatched: 8. The CDR3 has 15 residues. The full variable domain, with the rest looked up from reference TRBV28 and TRBJ2-7, is DVKVTQSSRYLVKRTGEKVFLECVQDMDHENMFWYRQDPGLGLRLIYFSYDVKMKEKGDIPEGYSVSREKKERFSLILESASTNQTSMYLCASSPTGQGADEQYFGPGTRLTVT.

This clonotype was detected ten times or more. The rearrangement joins TRBV6-2 or TRBV6-3 to TRBJ2-1; 7 bases align to TRBD2. Germline values: CDR1 MNHEY, CDR2 SVGEGT. V dropped 7 bases and J dropped 3; count of bases not matched to a gene: 6. The CDR3 loop spans 14 amino acids. The CDR3, as DNA: TGTGCCAGCAAGCATACTAGCGACTACAATGAGCAGTTCTTC. Its translation: CASKHTSDYNEQFF.